One sample yielded the 17 T cell receptor beta chains listed below, sequenced in a study of human thymus T cells. Repertoires were generated with immunoSEQ multiplex PCR, while TCRdb's copy carries only in-frame clones and drops some. Altogether under 95,000 clones are present, about 95% being singletons, with the ten largest covering around 0.037%. Thymus was obtained from resections taken during corrective heart surgery. Sequenced input: thymus tissue. The receptors were sampled from a girl under three years old with a congenital heart defect but otherwise immunologically healthy.

This chain links TRBV7-3 with TRBJ2-2; TRBD2 is a possible D gene (6 bases). The V gene lost 5 bases and the J gene lost 3 bases, with 22 bases spanning the gap. The CDR3 sequence is 18 residues long. CDR1 is SGHTA, CDR2 FQGTGA, per germline. CDR3 nucleotides: TGTGCCAGCAGCCAACACCGAATCGGCGGGACTGACACCGGGGAGCTGTTTTTT. Its protein product is CASSQHRIGGTDTGELFF.

In this sample, this clone turned up once. The chain recombines TRBV5-1 with TRBJ1-1; D is unclear. Germline V lookup: CDR1 SGHRS, CDR2 YFSETQ. The CDR3 is 12 residues long. The V end lost 6 bases, the J end lost 1 base, and 7 bases lay between the germline ends. CDR3 residues: CASMGGNTEAFF. The CDR3 DNA sequence: TGCGCCAGCATGGGCGGGAACACTGAAGCTTTCTTT.

The chain uses TRBV5-1 and TRBJ1-5; D remains unclear. The CDR3 loop spans 16 amino acids. Germline assignment: CDR1 SGHRS and CDR2 YFSETQ. V lost 0 bases, J lost 7 bases, and 17 bases lay in between. CDR3: CASSLGSRNRRQPQHF. Written as DNA, the CDR3 is TGCGCCAGCAGCTTGGGGTCAAGGAATCGACGACAGCCCCAGCATTTT.

Here the CDR3 reads CASTRDRGSGSNQPQHF. The DNA for the CDR3 is TGCGCCAGCACCCGGGACAGGGGGTCTGGTAGCAATCAGCCCCAGCATTTT. This rearrangement joins TRBV23-1 to TRBJ1-5, with 11 bases identical to TRBD1. TRBV23-1 is flagged as an ORF with uncertain function. The CDR3 runs 17 residues. Unmatched junction bases numbered 8, after V lost 7 bases and J lost 0 bases.

The J gene is TRBJ2-7, the V gene TRBV6-1; a weak D match, TRBD2 (5 bases). V was shortened by 3 bases and J by 3 bases, with 27 bases between the two germline ends. Germline V gives CDR1 MNHNS, CDR2 SASEGT. The CDR3 has 19 residues. CDR3 sequence (DNA): TGTGCCAGCAGTGATTGGATTACGAGATCTAGCCATCTTCGCTACGAGCAGTACTTC. It specifies CASSDWITRSSHLRYEQYF.

The chain is built from TRBV27 and TRBJ2-2, with a weak D call TRBD1 (6 bases). The CDR3 totals 17 residues. Germline lookup yields CDR1 MNHEY and CDR2 SMNVEV (reference sequence). Trimming left V 7 bases short and J 4 bases short, with 22 bases between. Written as DNA, the CDR3 is TGTGCCAGCACCTCTCCCGACAGGCTTAGGGGCACCGGGGAGCTGTTTTTT. Amino acids: CASTSPDRLRGTGELFF.

This chain joins TRBV28 and TRBJ1-5, with 7 bases identical to TRBD1. Germline CDR1 and CDR2: MDHEN and SYDVKM. This CDR3 region has 16 residues. J lost 2 bases, V lost 5 bases, and 9 bases had no gene match. CDR3 loop: CASSQGDPKGNQPQHF. The CDR3 DNA reads as TGTGCCAGCAGTCAGGGGGACCCCAAAGGCAATCAGCCCCAGCATTTT.

The rearrangement uses TRBV7-9 and TRBJ1-4; possible D gene TRBD1, 6 bases. V lost 2 bases and J 5 bases, leaving 12 bases between the germline ends. CDR3 length: 15 amino acids. Germline-derived CDR1 and CDR2 are SEHNR and FQNEAQ (reference sequence). CDR3 residues: CASSLRRTVNEKLFF. CDR3 nucleotide sequence: TGTGCCAGCAGCTTAAGAAGGACAGTAAATGAAAAACTGTTTTTT.

This clone was detected once. The chain carries TRBV6-1 and TRBJ2-5; D unresolved. This CDR3 is 14 amino acids long. V dropped 5 bases and J dropped 3 bases, with 13 bases sitting between them. CDR1 MNHNS and CDR2 SASEGT come from the germline V gene. The CDR3 DNA follows: TGTGCCAGCAGTCCCGGGCAAAGGAAAGAGACCCAGTACTTC. Its translation is CASSPGQRKETQYF.

The J gene is TRBJ2-7, the V gene TRBV2, with 7 bases lining up with TRBD1. Germline CDR1 reads SNHLY; CDR2 reads FYNNEI. J was trimmed by 2 bases and V by 6 bases; bases with no gene match: 10. The CDR3 extends over 15 amino acids. For the CDR3, the DNA is TGTGCCAGCAGGTCCGACCGGGACAGACCCTACGAGCAGTACTTC. This gives the protein CASRSDRDRPYEQYF.

The chain joins TRBV4-2 to TRBJ1-3, with unresolved D. Germline CDR1 and CDR2: LGHNA and YNFKEQ. This CDR3 comprises 15 residues. V was pared by 0 bases and J by 7 bases, with 13 bases between. Here the CDR3 DNA reads TGTGCCAGCAGCCAAGATCGGCAGGTCTGGAACACCATATATTTT. Residues: CASSQDRQVWNTIYF.

The chain is built from TRBV30 and TRBJ2-7; D is perhaps TRBD1 (6 bases). In germline, CDR1 is GTSNPN, CDR2 SVGIG (reference sequence). The length of the CDR3 is 18 residues. Deletions cut 4 bases from V and 4 bases from J, with 29 bases between. CDR3 sequence reads: CAWNHANPISEGVYEQYF. CDR3 in DNA: TGTGCCTGGAACCATGCTAACCCAATCTCCGAGGGGGTTTACGAGCAGTACTTC.

V is TRBV7-9 and J is TRBJ2-1, with TRBD2 matching over 10 bases. Germline values: CDR1 SEHNR, CDR2 FQNEAQ (reference sequence). The CDR3 runs to 18 residues. The ends lost 1 base at V and 5 bases at J; junction bases unmatched: 11. The DNA of the CDR3 is TGTGCCAGCAGCTTAGGGTCCCAACTAGCGGGAACAAACAATGAGCAGTTCTTC. Translated: CASSLGSQLAGTNNEQFF.

The chain recombines TRBV5-1 with TRBJ2-1; tentatively, D is TRBD1 (7 bases). Germline CDR1 is SGHRS and CDR2 is YFSETQ. The V gene lost 8 bases and the J gene lost 8 bases, with 17 bases spanning the gap. The CDR3 is 13 residues long. CDR3 amino acids: CASKTGRSDEQFF. The CDR3 region has the DNA TGCGCCAGTAAGACAGGGAGGTCGGATGAGCAGTTCTTC.

This clone appeared once. The chain couples TRBV19 to TRBJ2-1, with 12 nucleotides matching TRBD2. CDR1 and CDR2 from the germline V gene are LNHDA and SQIVND (reference sequence). The CDR3 runs 18 residues. Trimming cost V 5 bases and J 0 bases; bases outside gene matches: 8. The CDR3 loop reads CASSPPWGLAGSYNEQFF. In DNA form, the CDR3 reads TGTGCCAGTAGTCCCCCATGGGGACTAGCGGGCTCCTACAATGAGCAGTTCTTC.

The chain employs TRBV6-5 and TRBJ1-5; no definite D call. The V gene lost 5 bases and the J gene lost 5 bases, with 13 bases spanning the gap. The CDR3 totals 14 residues. The germline gives CDR1 MNHEY, CDR2 SVGAGI. The CDR3, as DNA: TGTGCCAGCAGTCGGTTGGAGGCCCATCAGCCCCAGCATTTT. Protein product: CASSRLEAHQPQHF.

This chain uses TRBV15 with TRBJ1-3, with D possibly being TRBD1 (6 bases). V gave up 1 base and J gave up 2 bases, with 6 bases separating them. The germline gives CDR1 LNHNV, CDR2 YYDKDF (reference sequence). The CDR3 is made up of 14 amino acids. CDR3: CATSRGTAGNTIYF. CDR3 sequence (DNA): TGTGCCACCAGCAGAGGGACAGCTGGAAACACCATATATTTT.